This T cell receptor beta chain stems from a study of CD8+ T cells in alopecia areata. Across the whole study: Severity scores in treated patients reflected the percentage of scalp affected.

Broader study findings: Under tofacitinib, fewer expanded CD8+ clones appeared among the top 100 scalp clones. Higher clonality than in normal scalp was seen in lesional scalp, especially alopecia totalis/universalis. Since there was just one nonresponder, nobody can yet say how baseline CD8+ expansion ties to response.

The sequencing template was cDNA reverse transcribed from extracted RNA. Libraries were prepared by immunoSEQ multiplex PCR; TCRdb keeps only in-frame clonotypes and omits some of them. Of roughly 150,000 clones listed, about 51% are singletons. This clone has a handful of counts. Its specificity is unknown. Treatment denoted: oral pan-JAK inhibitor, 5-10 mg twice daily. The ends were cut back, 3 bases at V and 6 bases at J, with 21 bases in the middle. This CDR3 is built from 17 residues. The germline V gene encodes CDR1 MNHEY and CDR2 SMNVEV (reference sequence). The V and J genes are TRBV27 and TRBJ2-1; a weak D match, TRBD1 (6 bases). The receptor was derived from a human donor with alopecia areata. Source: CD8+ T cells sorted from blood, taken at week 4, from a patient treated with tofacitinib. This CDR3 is CASSFEAFLGRGNEQFF. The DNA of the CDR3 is TGTGCCAGCAGTTTCGAAGCGTTCTTGGGCAGGGGCAATGAGCAGTTCTTC.